The next 14 T cell receptor beta chains were all read from a single sample in a study of OX40 agonist ivuxolimab in advanced cancers. Method: immunoSEQ multiplex PCR; TCRdb's copy keeps in-frame clones and lacks some. The data hold about 50,000 clones, with 88% observed a single time. The sequencing here drew on CD4+ or CD8+ T cells sorted from blood, taken in a trial of the OX40 agonist ivuxolimab. The receptors here all came from an adult with an advanced solid tumor such as melanoma, head and neck, liver or kidney cancer.

This clone was recorded a few times. The chain joins TRBV6-1 to TRBJ1-3; 7 bases agree with TRBD1. V was clipped by 4 bases and J by 4 bases; unmatched bases: 10. In germline, CDR1 is MNHNS, CDR2 SASEGT. The CDR3 length is 16 residues. This CDR3 reads CASSVVGGSVGNTIYF. The CDR3 coding sequence is TGTGCCAGCAGTGTGGTAGGGGGCTCGGTAGGAAACACCATATATTTT.

The chain combines TRBV6-5 with TRBJ2-1, with a weak D call TRBD2 (6 bases). The CDR3 extends over 13 amino acids. Trimming removed 5 bases from V and 6 bases from J, with 11 bases in between. The germline gives CDR1 MNHEY, CDR2 SVGAGI. The CDR3 reads CASSARDSNEQFF. Written as DNA, the CDR3 is TGTGCCAGCAGTGCCCGGGACTCCAATGAGCAGTTCTTC.

The chain uses TRBV10-3 and TRBJ1-1; maybe TRBD1 (6 bases). V lost 11 bases and J 5 bases, leaving 15 bases between the germline ends. The CDR3 is 12 residues long. Germline CDR1 reads ENHRY; CDR2 reads SYGVKD. The CDR3: CASEGGRTEAFF. CDR3 in DNA: TGTGCCTCCGAGGGGGGGAGGACTGAAGCTTTCTTT.

V is TRBV9 and J is TRBJ2-2; TRBD2 is a possible D gene (5 bases). The CDR3 is 14 amino acids. Germline loops: CDR1 SGDLS, CDR2 YYNGEE. V shed 1 base and J shed 5 bases, with 9 bases lying between them. CDR3 sequence: CASSVLGSTGELFF. The CDR3 nucleotides are TGTGCCAGCAGCGTACTAGGGAGTACCGGGGAGCTGTTTTTT. Filled out from reference TRBV9 and TRBJ2-2, the complete variable domain reads DSGVTQTPKHLITATGQRVTLRCSPRSGDLSVYWYQQSLDQGLQFLIQYYNGEERAKGNILERFSAQQFPDLHSELNLSSLELGDSALYFCASSVLGSTGELFFGEGSRLTVL.

The gene calls are TRBV5-1 and TRBJ2-3, with D possibly being TRBD2 (7 bases). Germline V lookup: CDR1 SGHRS, CDR2 YFSETQ. Trimming left V 3 bases short and J 1 base short, with 12 bases between. This CDR3 is 15 amino acids long. The CDR3 is CASSSAGAGTDTQYF. The CDR3 nucleotides are TGCGCCAGCAGCTCTGCGGGGGCGGGCACAGATACGCAGTATTTT.

This clone was counted between two and nine times. This chain joins TRBV18 and TRBJ1-5; 7 bases line up with TRBD1. Losses at the gene ends were 0 bases for V and 5 bases for J; bases not matched to a gene: 7. The germline gives CDR1 KGHSH, CDR2 LQKENI. The CDR3 covers 16 residues. Here the CDR3 DNA reads TGTGCCAGCTCACCACCGAACAGGGGAGACCATCAGCCCCAGCATTTT. It codes for CASSPPNRGDHQPQHF.

This rearrangement joins TRBV9 to TRBJ2-1; 8 bases agree with TRBD1. The CDR3 totals 15 residues. Germline V gives CDR1 SGDLS, CDR2 YYNGEE. V dropped 3 bases and J dropped 0; count of bases not matched to a gene: 2. The CDR3 DNA follows: TGTGCCAGCAGCGCGACAGGGGTCTCCTACAATGAGCAGTTCTTC. Its protein is CASSATGVSYNEQFF.

The chain links TRBV28 to TRBJ2-7; a weak D match, TRBD1 (6 bases). The CDR3 sequence is 15 residues long. V lost 2 bases to trimming and J lost 2 bases, with 13 bases between them. The germline CDR1 and CDR2 sequences are MDHEN and SYDVKM. CDR3 amino acids: CASSLHTGTTYEQYF. The CDR3 nucleotides read TGTGCCAGCAGTTTACATACAGGGACCACCTACGAGCAGTACTTC.

This chain joins TRBV6-1 and TRBJ2-5, with 11 bases aligning to TRBD2. CDR1 and CDR2 from the germline V gene are MNHNS and SASEGT. V gave up 4 bases and J gave up 7 bases; unmatched junction bases: 14. The CDR3 has 17 residues. The CDR3 sequence is CASSGNLLAGESGTQYF. CDR3 nucleotide sequence: TGTGCCAGCAGTGGGAATCTACTAGCGGGAGAAAGTGGGACCCAGTACTTC.

This clone was detected once. V is TRBV7-9 and J is TRBJ2-1; 10 bases are shared with TRBD2. In germline, CDR1 is SEHNR, CDR2 FQNEAQ (reference sequence). After removal of 5 bases from V and 10 bases from J, the junction contained 11 bases not matched to a gene. The CDR3 is 15 amino acids. The CDR3 DNA reads TGTGCCAGCAGCCCTAGCGGGAGCCGGAACGGGGAGCAGTTCTTC. It codes for CASSPSGSRNGEQFF.

The chain couples TRBV11-2 to TRBJ2-7, with 7 bases identical to TRBD2. Germline CDR1 SGHAT, CDR2 FQNNGV. The CDR3 totals 16 residues. V shed 1 base, J shed 6 bases, and the junction held 12 bases outside the gene matches. This CDR3 reads CASSLVSGLVKSEQYF. CDR3 in DNA: TGTGCCAGCAGCTTAGTTTCCGGACTAGTTAAGAGCGAGCAGTACTTC. Looking up the rest from reference TRBV11-2 and TRBJ2-7 gives the full variable domain: EAGVAQSPRYKIIEKRQSVAFWCNPISGHATLYWYQQILGQGPKLLIQFQNNGVVDDSQLPKDRFSAERLKGVDSTLKIQPAKLEDSAVYLCASSLVSGLVKSEQYFGPGTRLTVT.

This rearrangement joins TRBV28 to TRBJ2-7; D gene uncertain. CDR3 length equals 14 residues. Trimming cost V 5 bases and J 2 bases, with 13 bases left between them. Per the germline V gene, CDR1 is MDHEN and CDR2 is SYDVKM. In nucleotides, the CDR3 is TGTGCCAGCAGTGTTATTACTGAACCCTACGAGCAGTACTTC. Amino acids: CASSVITEPYEQYF.

V usage is TRBV27 and J usage is TRBJ1-1; maybe TRBD1 (6 bases). CDR1 is MNHEY and CDR2 is SMNVEV in the germline V gene (reference sequence). The CDR3 totals 14 residues. Trimming stripped 6 bases from V and 0 bases from J, with 11 bases between. The CDR3 DNA is TGTGCCAGCAGCCCAGGGGCGGTGAACACTGAAGCTTTCTTT. This sequence encodes CASSPGAVNTEAFF.

J is TRBJ1-3 and V is TRBV5-1; D is perhaps TRBD1 (5 bases). Germline V gene data show CDR1 as SGHRS and CDR2 as YFSETQ. The V and J ends lost 4 bases and 0 bases respectively, with 14 bases between them. The CDR3 sequence is 16 residues long. The CDR3 DNA reads as TGCGCCAGCAGCCCCTCTCCCCAGGGCTCTGGAAACACCATATATTTT. Protein product: CASSPSPQGSGNTIYF.